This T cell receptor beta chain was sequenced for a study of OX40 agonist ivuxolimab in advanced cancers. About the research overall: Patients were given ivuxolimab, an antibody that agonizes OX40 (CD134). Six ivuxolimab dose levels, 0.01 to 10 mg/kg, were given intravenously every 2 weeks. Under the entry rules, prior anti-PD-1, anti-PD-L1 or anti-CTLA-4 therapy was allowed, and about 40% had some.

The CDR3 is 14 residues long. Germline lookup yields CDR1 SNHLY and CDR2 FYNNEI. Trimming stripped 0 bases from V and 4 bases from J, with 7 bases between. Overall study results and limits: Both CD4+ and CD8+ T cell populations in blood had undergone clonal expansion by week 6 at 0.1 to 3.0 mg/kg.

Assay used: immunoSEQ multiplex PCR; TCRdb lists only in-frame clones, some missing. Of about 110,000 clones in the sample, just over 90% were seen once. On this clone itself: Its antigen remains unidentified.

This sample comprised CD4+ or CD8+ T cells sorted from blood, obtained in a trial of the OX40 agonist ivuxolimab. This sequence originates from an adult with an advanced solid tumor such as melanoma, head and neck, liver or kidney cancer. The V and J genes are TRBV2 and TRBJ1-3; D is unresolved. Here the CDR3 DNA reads TGTGCCAGCAGTGAAGCTCGAACGGGAAACACCATATATTTT. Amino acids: CASSEARTGNTIYF.